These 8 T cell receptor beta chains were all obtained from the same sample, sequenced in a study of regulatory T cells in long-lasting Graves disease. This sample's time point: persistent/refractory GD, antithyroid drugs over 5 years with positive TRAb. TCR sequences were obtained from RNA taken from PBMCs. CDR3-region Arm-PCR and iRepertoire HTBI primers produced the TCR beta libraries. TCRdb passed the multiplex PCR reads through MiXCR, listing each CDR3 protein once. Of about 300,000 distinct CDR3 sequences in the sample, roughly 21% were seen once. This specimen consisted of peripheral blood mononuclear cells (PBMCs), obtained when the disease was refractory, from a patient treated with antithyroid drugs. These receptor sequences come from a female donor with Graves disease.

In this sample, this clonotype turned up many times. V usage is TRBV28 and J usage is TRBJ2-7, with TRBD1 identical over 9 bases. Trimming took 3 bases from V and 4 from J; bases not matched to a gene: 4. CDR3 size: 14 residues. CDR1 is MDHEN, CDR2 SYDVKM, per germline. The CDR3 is CASSFEGQGYEQYF. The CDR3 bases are TGTGCCAGCAGTTTTGAGGGACAGGGATACGAGCAGTACTTC.

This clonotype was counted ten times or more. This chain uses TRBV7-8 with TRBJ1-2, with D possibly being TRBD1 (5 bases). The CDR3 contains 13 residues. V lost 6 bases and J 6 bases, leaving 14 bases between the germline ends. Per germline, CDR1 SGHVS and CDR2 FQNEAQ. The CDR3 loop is CASSQGEFNGYTF. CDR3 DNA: TGTGCCAGCAGTCAGGGTGAATTCAATGGCTACACCTTC. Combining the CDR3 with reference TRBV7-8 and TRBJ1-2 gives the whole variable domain GAGVSQSPRYKVAKRGQDVALRCDPISGHVSLFWYQQALGQGPEFLTYFQNEAQLDKSGLPSDRFFAERPEGSVSTLKIQRTQQEDSAVYLCASSQGEFNGYTFGSGTRLTVV.

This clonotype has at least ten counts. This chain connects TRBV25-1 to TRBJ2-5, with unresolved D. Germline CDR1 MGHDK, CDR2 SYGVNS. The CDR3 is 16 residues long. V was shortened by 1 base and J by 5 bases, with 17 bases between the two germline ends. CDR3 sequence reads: CASSESPNNLAETQYF. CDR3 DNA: TGTGCCAGCAGTGAATCGCCGAATAACCTCGCGGAGACCCAGTACTTC.

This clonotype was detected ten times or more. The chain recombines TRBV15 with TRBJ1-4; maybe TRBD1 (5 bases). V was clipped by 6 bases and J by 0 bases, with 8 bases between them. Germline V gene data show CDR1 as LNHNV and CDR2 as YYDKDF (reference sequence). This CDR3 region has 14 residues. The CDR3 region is CATSQGATNEKLFF. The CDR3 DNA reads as TGTGCCACCAGTCAGGGCGCAACTAATGAAAAACTGTTTTTT. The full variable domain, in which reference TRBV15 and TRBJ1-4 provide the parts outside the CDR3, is DAMVIQNPRYQVTQFGKPVTLSCSQTLNHNVMYWYQQKSSQAPKLLFHYYDKDFNNEADTPDNFQSRRPNTSFCFLDIRSPGLGDTAMYLCATSQGATNEKLFFGSGTQLSVL.

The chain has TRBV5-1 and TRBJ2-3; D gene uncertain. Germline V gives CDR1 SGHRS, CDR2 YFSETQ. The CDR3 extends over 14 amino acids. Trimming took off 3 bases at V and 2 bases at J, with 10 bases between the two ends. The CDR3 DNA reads TGCGCCAGCAGCTCGACGGACCCCACAGATACGCAGTATTTT. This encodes CASSSTDPTDTQYF.

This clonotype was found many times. CDR3 residues: CASRSRGSQETQYF. In DNA form, the CDR3 reads TGTGCCAGCCGGTCGAGGGGCTCGCAAGAGACCCAGTACTTC. The rearrangement joins TRBV2 to TRBJ2-5, with D perhaps matching TRBD1 or TRBD2 (5 bases each). This CDR3 has 14 amino acids. Trimming left V 8 bases short and J 2 bases short, with 15 bases between. Germline V gives CDR1 SNHLY, CDR2 FYNNEI.

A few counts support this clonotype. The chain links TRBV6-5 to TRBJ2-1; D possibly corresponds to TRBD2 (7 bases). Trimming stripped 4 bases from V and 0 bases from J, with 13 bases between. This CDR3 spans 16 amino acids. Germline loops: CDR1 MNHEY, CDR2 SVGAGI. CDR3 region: CASSFGGLSSYNEQFF. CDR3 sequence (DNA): TGTGCCAGCAGTTTCGGGGGGCTGAGCTCCTACAATGAGCAGTTCTTC.

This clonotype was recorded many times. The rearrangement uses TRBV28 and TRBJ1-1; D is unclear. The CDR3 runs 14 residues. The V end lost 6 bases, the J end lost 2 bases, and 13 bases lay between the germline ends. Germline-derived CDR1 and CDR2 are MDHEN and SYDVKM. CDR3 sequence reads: CASRPTRINTEAFF. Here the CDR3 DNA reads TGTGCCAGCAGACCCACTCGGATCAACACTGAAGCTTTCTTT.